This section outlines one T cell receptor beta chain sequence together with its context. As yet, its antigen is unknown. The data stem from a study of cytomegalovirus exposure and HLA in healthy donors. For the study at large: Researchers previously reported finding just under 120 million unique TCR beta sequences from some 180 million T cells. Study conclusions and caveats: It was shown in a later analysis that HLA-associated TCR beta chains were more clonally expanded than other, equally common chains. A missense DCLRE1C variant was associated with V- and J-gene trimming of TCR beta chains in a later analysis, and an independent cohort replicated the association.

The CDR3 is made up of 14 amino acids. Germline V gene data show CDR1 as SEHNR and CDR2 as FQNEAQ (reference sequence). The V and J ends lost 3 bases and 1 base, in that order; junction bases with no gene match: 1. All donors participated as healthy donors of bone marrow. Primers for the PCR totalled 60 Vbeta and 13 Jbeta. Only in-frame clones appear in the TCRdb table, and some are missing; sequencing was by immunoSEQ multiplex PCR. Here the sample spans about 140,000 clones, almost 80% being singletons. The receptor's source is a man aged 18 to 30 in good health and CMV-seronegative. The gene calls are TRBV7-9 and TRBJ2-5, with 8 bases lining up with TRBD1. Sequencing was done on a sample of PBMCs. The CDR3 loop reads CASSFTGGQETQYF. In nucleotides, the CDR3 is TGTGCCAGCAGCTTTACAGGGGGCCAAGAGACCCAGTACTTC.